This T cell receptor (beta chain) is drawn from a study of T cells in Graves' hyperthyroidism and ophthalmopathy. Study as a whole: Peripheral blood samples were taken at initial diagnosis, prior to any treatment. Study conclusions and caveats: Clonotypes that were expanded in thyroid above 0.001 mostly appeared in blood too. By a 13 V-J model, ophthalmopathy was set apart from stable hyperthyroidism.

This clonotype showed up many times. Its antigen is as yet unknown. RNA transcripts gave rise to amplified TCR beta CDR3 regions. HTBI primers were the set used in a first-round RT-PCR of the TCR CDR3. MiXCR was run by TCRdb on the multiplex PCR reads, yielding one entry per CDR3 protein. The sample consists of fewer than 550,000 distinct CDR3 sequences, about a sixth of them appearing once. There are 15 residues in the CDR3. The germline gives CDR1 SGHKS, CDR2 YYEKEE (reference sequence). The ends were cut back, 0 bases at V and 7 bases at J, with 17 bases in the middle. Graves' hyperthyroidism showing no ophthalmopathy progression within 18 months was considered stable.

The material sequenced was blood. V gene TRBV5-5 combines with J gene TRBJ2-7, with D perhaps matching TRBD2 (6 bases). The receptor comes from a woman under 30 with Graves' hyperthyroidism. CDR3 nucleotides: TGTGCCAGCAGCTTGGCACGCGGGGAGGTTGGGGAGCAGTACTTC. Protein product: CASSLARGEVGEQYF.